This T cell receptor beta chain was retrieved from a study of a mutant IDH1 vaccine in newly diagnosed glioma. Study-level information: Vaccination of patients was performed eight times, in weeks 1, 3, 5, 7, 11, 15, 19 and 23. Antecedent treatment encompassed radiotherapy, temozolomide, or their combination; the majority received both. The first vaccination came 4-6 weeks after radiotherapy alone, or with temozolomide cycles.

In regard to this clone: As yet, its antigen is unknown.

Assay: immunoSEQ multiplex PCR; the TCRdb copy retains only in-frame clones and omits some. The data show 25,000 to 30,000 clones, around 87% seen once. Time point denoted: week 5, during vaccination. All doses held 300 ug of mutant IDH1 20-mer peptide, with topical imiquimod. Germline CDR1 and CDR2: MNHEY and SVGAGI. Trimming pared 6 bases from V and 1 base from J, leaving 9 bases between. This CDR3 spans 13 amino acids. This clonotype originated in a woman aged 40 to 50 with glioma. Some clones in this sample may be carry-over from other donors' samples. This sequence joins TRBV6-5 and TRBJ2-5; D is ambiguous. Sequenced here: peripheral blood mononuclear cells (PBMCs), sampled from a glioma patient whose treatment included an IDH1 peptide vaccine. The CDR3 bases are TGTGCCAGCAGCACGGAGATCCAAGAGACCCAGTACTTC. This gives the protein CASSTEIQETQYF.